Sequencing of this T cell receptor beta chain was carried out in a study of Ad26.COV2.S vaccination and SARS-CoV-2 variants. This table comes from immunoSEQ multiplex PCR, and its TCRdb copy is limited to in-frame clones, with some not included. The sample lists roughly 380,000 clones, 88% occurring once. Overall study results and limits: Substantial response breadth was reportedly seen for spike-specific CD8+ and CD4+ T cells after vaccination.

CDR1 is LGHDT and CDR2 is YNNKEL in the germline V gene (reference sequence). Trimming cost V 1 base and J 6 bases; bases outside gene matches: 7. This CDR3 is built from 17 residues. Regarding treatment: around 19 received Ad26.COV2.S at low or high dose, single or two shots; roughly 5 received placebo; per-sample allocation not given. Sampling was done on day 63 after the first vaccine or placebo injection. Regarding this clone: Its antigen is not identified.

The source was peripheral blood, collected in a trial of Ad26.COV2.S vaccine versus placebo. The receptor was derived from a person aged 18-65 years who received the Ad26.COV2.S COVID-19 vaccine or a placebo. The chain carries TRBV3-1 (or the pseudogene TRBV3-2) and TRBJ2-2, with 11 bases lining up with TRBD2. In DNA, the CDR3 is TGTGCCAGCAGCCAAGTGGTAGCGGGGGGGCTTGCCGGGGAGCTGTTTTTT. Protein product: CASSQVVAGGLAGELFF.